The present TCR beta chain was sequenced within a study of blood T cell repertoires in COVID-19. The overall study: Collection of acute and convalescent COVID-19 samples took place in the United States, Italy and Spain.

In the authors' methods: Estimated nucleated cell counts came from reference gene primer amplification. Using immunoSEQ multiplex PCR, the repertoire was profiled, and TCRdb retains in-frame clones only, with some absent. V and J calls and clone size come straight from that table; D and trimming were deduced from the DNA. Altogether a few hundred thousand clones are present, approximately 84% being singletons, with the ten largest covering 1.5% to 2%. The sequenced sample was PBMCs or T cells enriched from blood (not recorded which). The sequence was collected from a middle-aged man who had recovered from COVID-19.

The CDR3 loop reads CASSLSGTGNEQFF. The CDR3 DNA is TGTGCCAGCAGTTTATCCGGGACAGGGAATGAGCAGTTCTTC. The V call is TRBV6-2 or TRBV6-3, the J call TRBJ2-1, with TRBD1 identical over 9 bases. J lost 7 bases, V lost 4 bases, and 5 bases had no gene match. From germline, CDR1 is MNHEY and CDR2 SVGEGT. The CDR3 totals 14 residues.